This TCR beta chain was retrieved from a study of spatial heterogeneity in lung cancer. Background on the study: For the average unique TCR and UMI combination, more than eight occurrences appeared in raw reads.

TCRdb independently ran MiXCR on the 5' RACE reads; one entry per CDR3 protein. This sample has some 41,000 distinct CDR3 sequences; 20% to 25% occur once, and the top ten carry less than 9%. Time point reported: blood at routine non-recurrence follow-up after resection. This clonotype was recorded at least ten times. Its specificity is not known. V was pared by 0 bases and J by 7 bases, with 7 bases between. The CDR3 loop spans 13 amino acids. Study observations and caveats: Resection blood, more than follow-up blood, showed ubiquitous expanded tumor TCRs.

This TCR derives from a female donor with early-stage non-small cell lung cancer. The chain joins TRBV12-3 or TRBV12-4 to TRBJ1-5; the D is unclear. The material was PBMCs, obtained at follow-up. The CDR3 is CASSLARRQPQHF. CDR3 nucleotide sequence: TGTGCCAGCAGTTTAGCGAGGAGGCAGCCCCAGCATTTT.